Here is one T cell receptor beta chain with its context. This clone occurred a few times. Its antigen target is currently unknown. No per-base quality is available; no much larger clone lies one base away. CDR1 and CDR2, per the germline V gene, are MGHRA and YSYEKL. The germline V end is reduced by 1 base and the J end by 0 bases; junction bases left unmatched: 14. From the cysteine up to the phenylalanine, the CDR3 has a length of 19 residues. Of the read, only the CDR3 DNA is kept; its 57 bases are in frame from base 1. The CDR3 regions of human TCRbeta chains were analyzed by immunosequencing. Per the original workflow: TCRs in the repertoires were matched against a reference library of SARS-CoV-2-specific TCRs that had been generated with the MIRA antigen-specificity platform. Breadth meant the fraction of unique TCRs that were SARS-CoV-2-associated, whereas depth meant the fraction of total T cells that were SARS-CoV-2-associated. Using the MIRA data, each spike-specific TCR was mapped to the spike region that the TCR reacts to and placed in a CD4 or CD8 class. Log10-transformed breadth and depth values were compared by one-way ANOVA with Sidak's multiple comparisons tests. TCRdb limited this immuneACCESS table to in-frame rearrangements with V and J called. A share of clones is missing; checked studies link under half to unresolved V genes, and the rest is unexplained. Clone size and the V and J calls come from that table; the DNA yielded D and trimming. A total of about 160,000 clones appear in this sample, roughly 86% of them only once. In total, the top ten clones hold more than 5.5% of the sample.

The source of the sample is a study of T cell responses to AZD1222 COVID-19 vaccine (dated by TCRdb to the early 2020s). About the investigation overall: AZD1222 recipients with second doses at about 4 weeks or about 12 weeks were pooled, because spike-specific TCR depth and breadth did not differ between schedules. A total of about 240 trial participants underwent TCR sequencing, of whom 207 received two doses of AZD1222 and some 26 received two doses of the MenACWY control vaccine. Trial participants were enrolled by age into 18-55, 56-69 and 70-plus year subgroups, with roughly 160, 29 and 62 TCR-sequenced participants respectively. Points the paper makes about the study in general: After two AZD1222 doses, both the breadth and the depth of spike-specific TCRs were significantly higher than at day 0 and than in MenACWY recipients. The 56-69-year group was small, and its depth increase did not reach significance, likely because of low power. Participants were mostly white British, with more females than males. The authors suggested clonal diversity may have been underestimated. Conclusions about previously exposed vaccinees were limited because only 6 or 7 AZD1222 recipients were SARS-CoV-2 seropositive at baseline. No day 14 peak-response samples were available, so repertoires were characterized only after the peak T cell response. The whole spike protein was spanned by vaccine-associated CD4 TCRs, and dominant responses were seen in regions 160-218 and 743-854. Reportedly, close to half of the unique spike-specific TCRs recognized epitopes lying outside the regions that are mutated in the B.1.351 and B.1.1.7 variants.

Interpreted using the paper, the time point label stands for: baseline before first vaccination. Vaccinee samples were obtained from the UK trials COV001 and COV002, which included a single-blind randomized controlled phase 2/3 trial of AZD1222 (ChAdOx1 nCoV-19) in healthy adults. For TCRbeta chain sequencing, PBMC samples from trial participants were taken at day 0 and at day 28 after the second dose. This specimen consisted of peripheral blood, obtained on day 0 of AZD1222 vaccination. The source is an adult in good health. The chain was built from TRBV4-1 and TRBJ1-1; 7 central bases correspond to TRBD1. The DNA sequence is given as TGCGCCAGCAGCCAAGGGAGAATCTTGACCGGGACAGTGAACACTGAAGCTTTCTTT. The resulting protein is CASSQGRILTGTVNTEAFF.